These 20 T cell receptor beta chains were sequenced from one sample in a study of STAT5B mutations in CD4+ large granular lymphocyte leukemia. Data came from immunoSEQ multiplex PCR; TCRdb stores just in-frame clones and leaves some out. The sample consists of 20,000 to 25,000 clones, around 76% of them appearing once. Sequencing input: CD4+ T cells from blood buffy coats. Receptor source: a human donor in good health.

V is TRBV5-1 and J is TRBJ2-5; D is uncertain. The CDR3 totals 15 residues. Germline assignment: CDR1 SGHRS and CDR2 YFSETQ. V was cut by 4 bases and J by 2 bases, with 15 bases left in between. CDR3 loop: CASSTGQQAQETQYF. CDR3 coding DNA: TGCGCCAGCAGCACCGGCCAGCAGGCGCAAGAGACCCAGTACTTC.

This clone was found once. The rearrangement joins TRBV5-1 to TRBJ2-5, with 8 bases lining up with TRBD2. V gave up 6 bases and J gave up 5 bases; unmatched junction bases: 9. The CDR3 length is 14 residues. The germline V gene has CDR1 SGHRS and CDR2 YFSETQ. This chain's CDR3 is CASKDGGARETQYF. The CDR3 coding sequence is TGCGCCAGCAAGGACGGGGGGGCCCGGGAGACCCAGTACTTC.

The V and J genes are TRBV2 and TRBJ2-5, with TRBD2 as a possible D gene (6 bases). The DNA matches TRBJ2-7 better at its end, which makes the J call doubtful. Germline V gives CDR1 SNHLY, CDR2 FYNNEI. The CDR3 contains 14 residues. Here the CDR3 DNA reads TGTGCCAGCAGTGCGGGGGTAGGAGGCTACGAGCAGTACTTC. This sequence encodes CASSAGVGGYEQYF.

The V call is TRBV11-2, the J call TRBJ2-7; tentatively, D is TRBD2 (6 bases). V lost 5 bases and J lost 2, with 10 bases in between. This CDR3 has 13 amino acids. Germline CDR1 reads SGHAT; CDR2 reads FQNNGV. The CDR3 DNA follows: TGTGCCAGCAGCCGGGACTCTCCCTACGAGCAGTACTTC. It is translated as CASSRDSPYEQYF.

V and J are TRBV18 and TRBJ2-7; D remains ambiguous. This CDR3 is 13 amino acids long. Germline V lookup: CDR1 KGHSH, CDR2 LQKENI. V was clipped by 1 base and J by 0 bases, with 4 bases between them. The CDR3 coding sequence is TGTGCCAGCTCACCACTCACCTCCTACGAGCAGTACTTC. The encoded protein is CASSPLTSYEQYF. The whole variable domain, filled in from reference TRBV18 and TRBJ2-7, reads NAGVMQNPRHLVRRRGQEARLRCSPMKGHSHVYWYRQLPEEGLKFMVYLQKENIIDESGMPKERFSAEFPKEGPSILRIQQVVRGDSAAYFCASSPLTSYEQYFGPGTRLTVT.

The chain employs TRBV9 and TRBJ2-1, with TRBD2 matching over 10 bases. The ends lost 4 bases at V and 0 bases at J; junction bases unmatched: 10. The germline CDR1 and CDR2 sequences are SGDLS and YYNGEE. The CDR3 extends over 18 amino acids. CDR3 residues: CASSPNEGLASSYNEQFF. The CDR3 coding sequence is TGTGCCAGCAGCCCAAACGAGGGACTAGCGAGCTCCTACAATGAGCAGTTCTTC.

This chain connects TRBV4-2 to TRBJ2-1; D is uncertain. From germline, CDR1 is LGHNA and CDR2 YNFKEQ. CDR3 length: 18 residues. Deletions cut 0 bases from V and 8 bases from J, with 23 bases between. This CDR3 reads CASSQDPSRDSNSHEQFF. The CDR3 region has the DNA TGTGCCAGCAGCCAAGATCCATCTCGCGATTCCAACTCCCATGAGCAGTTCTTC.

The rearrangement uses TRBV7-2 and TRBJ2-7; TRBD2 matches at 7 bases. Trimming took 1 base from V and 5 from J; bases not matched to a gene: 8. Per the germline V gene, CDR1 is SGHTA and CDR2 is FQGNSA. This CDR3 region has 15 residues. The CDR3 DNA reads TGTGCCAGCAGCTTAGGCCGCGGGAGAGGGAACGAGCAGTACTTC. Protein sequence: CASSLGRGRGNEQYF.

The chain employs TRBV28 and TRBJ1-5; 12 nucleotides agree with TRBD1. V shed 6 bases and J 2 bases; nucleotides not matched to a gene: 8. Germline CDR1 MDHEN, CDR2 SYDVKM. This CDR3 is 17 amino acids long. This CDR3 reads CASRSGTGGRGNQPQHF. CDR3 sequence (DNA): TGTGCCAGCAGATCCGGGACAGGGGGCAGGGGCAATCAGCCCCAGCATTTT.

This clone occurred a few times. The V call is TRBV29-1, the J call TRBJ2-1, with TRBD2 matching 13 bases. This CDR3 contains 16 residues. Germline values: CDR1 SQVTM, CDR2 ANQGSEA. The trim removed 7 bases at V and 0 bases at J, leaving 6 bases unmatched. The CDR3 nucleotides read TGCAGCGCCGGGACTAGCGGGGCGAGCTCCTACAATGAGCAGTTCTTC. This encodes CSAGTSGASSYNEQFF.

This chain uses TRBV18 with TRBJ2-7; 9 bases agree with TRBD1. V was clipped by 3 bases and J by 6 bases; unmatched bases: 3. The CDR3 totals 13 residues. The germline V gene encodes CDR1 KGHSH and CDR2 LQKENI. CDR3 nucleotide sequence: TGTGCCAGCTCACCTGGGACAGGGAGCGAGCAGTACTTC. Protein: CASSPGTGSEQYF.

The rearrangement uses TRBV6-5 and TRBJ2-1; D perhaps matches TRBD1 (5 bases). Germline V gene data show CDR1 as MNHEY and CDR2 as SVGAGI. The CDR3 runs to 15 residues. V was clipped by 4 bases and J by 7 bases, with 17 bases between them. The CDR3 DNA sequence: TGTGCCAGCAGTTCGCCCAGGGTGAGCCAGAATGAGCAGTTCTTC. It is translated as CASSSPRVSQNEQFF.

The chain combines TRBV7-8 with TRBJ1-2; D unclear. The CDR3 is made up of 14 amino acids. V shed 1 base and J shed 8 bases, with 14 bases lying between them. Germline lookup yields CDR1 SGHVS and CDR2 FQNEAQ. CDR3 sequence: CASSLGADLGGYTF. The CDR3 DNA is TGTGCCAGCAGCTTAGGCGCTGATCTCGGAGGCTACACCTTC.

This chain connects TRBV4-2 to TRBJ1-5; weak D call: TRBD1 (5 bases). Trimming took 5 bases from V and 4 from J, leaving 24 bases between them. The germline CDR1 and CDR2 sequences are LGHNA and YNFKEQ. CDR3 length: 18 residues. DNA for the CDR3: TGTGCCAGCAGCGGGATTAGTGGGGGGGGAGGTAGGAATCAGCCCCAGCATTTT. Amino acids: CASSGISGGGGRNQPQHF.

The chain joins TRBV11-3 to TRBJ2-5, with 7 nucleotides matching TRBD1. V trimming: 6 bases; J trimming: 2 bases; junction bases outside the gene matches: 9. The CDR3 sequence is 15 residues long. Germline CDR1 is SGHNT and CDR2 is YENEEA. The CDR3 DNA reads TGTGCCAGCAGTTTGAGGAAGACAGGGCAAGAGACCCAGTACTTC. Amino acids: CASSLRKTGQETQYF.

The CDR3 nucleotides are TGCGCCAGCAGCCCCAGCAACACAGATACGCAGTATTTT. Translation: CASSPSNTDTQYF. The rearrangement uses TRBV5-1 and TRBJ2-3; D uncertain. Germline V gives CDR1 SGHRS, CDR2 YFSETQ. This CDR3 region has 13 residues. The V end lost 4 bases, the J end lost 2 bases, and 8 bases lay between the germline ends.

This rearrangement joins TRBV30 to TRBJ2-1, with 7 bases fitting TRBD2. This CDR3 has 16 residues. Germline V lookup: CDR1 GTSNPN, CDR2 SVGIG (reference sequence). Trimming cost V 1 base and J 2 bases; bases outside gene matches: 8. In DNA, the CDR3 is TGTGCCTGGAGTGCCAAGCGGGGAATCACCTACAATGAGCAGTTCTTC. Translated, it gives CAWSAKRGITYNEQFF.

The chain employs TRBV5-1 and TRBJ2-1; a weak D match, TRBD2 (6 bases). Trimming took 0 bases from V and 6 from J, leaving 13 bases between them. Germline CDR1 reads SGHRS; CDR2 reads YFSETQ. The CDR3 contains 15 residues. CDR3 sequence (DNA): TGCGCCAGCAGCTTGGGAAGCGGGTCATCCAATGAGCAGTTCTTC. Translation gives CASSLGSGSSNEQFF.

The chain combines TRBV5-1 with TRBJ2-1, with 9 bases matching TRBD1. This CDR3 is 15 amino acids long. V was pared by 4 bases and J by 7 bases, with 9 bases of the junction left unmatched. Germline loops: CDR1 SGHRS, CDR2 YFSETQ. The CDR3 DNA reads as TGCGCCAGCAGCAGGGGACAGGGCGGTATGAATGAGCAGTTCTTC. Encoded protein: CASSRGQGGMNEQFF.

The CDR3 is CASSLKGGPQAFF. CDR3 nucleotides: TGTGCCAGCAGCTTGAAGGGGGGGCCACAAGCTTTCTTT. This chain connects TRBV5-4 to TRBJ1-1; TRBD1 might be the D (6 bases). Trimming left V 1 base short and J 9 bases short, with 13 bases between. Germline CDR1 reads SGHNT; CDR2 reads YYREEE (reference sequence). This CDR3 comprises 13 residues.